This entry lists 17 T cell receptor beta chains sequenced from one sample in a study of OX40 agonist ivuxolimab in advanced cancers. Sequencing used immunoSEQ multiplex PCR; TCRdb keeps in-frame clones, though not all of them. The table records about 51,000 clones, about 78% of them present only once. Sequenced here: CD4+ or CD8+ T cells sorted from blood, sampled in a trial of the OX40 agonist ivuxolimab. All receptors come from an adult with an advanced solid tumor such as melanoma, head and neck, liver or kidney cancer.

The J gene is TRBJ2-3, the V gene TRBV18; D not certain. Trimming took off 2 bases at V and 3 bases at J, with 6 bases between the two ends. Looked up from germline, CDR1 is KGHSH and CDR2 is LQKENI. The CDR3 loop spans 13 amino acids. CDR3 region: CASSPGQTDTQYF. The CDR3 DNA sequence: TGTGCCAGCTCACCAGGTCAGACAGATACGCAGTATTTT.

The J gene is TRBJ2-1, the V gene TRBV11-2; possibly TRBD1 or TRBD2 for D (6 bases each). Trimming removed 6 bases at V and 2 bases at J, with 14 bases between. Germline V gene sequence: CDR1 SGHAT, CDR2 FQNNGV. The CDR3 loop spans 15 amino acids. The DNA of the CDR3 is TGTGCCAGCAGGGGAGTAAGGGGGGCCTACAATGAGCAGTTCTTC. This translates into CASRGVRGAYNEQFF.

Within the sample, this clone is medium-sized. CDR3 loop: CASSSYGWVAGGSSYEQYF. Written as DNA, the CDR3 is TGTGCCAGCAGCTCCTATGGTTGGGTAGCGGGGGGTAGCTCCTACGAGCAGTACTTC. The chain recombines TRBV7-2 with TRBJ2-7; 10 bases line up with TRBD2. Germline assignment: CDR1 SGHTA and CDR2 FQGNSA. The V segment lost 4 bases and the J segment 0 bases; nucleotides outside the gene matches: 15. The CDR3 sequence is 19 residues long.

The CDR3 loop is CASTVDSLLGGYTF. For the CDR3, the DNA is TGTGCCAGCACCGTCGACAGCCTCCTCGGTGGCTACACCTTC. The rearrangement links TRBV7-2 to TRBJ1-2; D is perhaps TRBD1 (5 bases). Germline V CDR1 and CDR2: SGHTA, FQGNSA. V gave up 7 bases and J gave up 7 bases, with 19 bases separating them. There are 14 residues in the CDR3.

V and J are TRBV25-1 and TRBJ2-1; 10 nucleotides line up with TRBD2. Trimming at V came to 9 bases and at J to 4 bases, leaving 18 bases not matched to a gene. The CDR3 sequence is 18 residues long. From germline, CDR1 is MGHDK and CDR2 SYGVNS. Here the CDR3 reads CASMMVFGTSGVYNEQFF. CDR3 nucleotides: TGTGCCAGTATGATGGTCTTTGGTACTAGCGGGGTTTACAATGAGCAGTTCTTC. Based on the CDR3 plus reference TRBV25-1 and TRBJ2-1, the full variable domain is EADIYQTPRYLVIGTGKKITLECSQTMGHDKMYWYQQDPGMELHLIHYSYGVNSTEKGDLSSESTVSRIRTEHFPLTLESARPSHTSQYLCASMMVFGTSGVYNEQFFGPGTRLTVL.

This clone appeared once. The CDR3 here is CASSYGQSYEQYF. In nucleotides, the CDR3 is TGTGCCAGCAGCTATGGACAGAGCTACGAGCAGTACTTC. J is TRBJ2-7 and V is TRBV11-2, with D possibly TRBD1 on 6 matching bases. Germline values: CDR1 SGHAT, CDR2 FQNNGV. V gave up 4 bases and J gave up 3 bases, with 10 bases separating them. There are 13 residues in the CDR3.

The chain is built from TRBV10-2 and TRBJ2-7; D remains unclear. The CDR3 is 11 residues long. Trimming took off 6 bases at V and 4 bases at J, with 7 bases between the two ends. From germline, CDR1 is WSHSY and CDR2 SAAADI. The CDR3 nucleotides read TGCGCCAGCAGGGGGAATTACGAGCAGTACTTC. It is translated as CASRGNYEQYF.

The CDR3 here is CASNPAGTGYFGYTEAFF. The CDR3 nucleotides read TGTGCCAGCAACCCGGCCGGGACAGGGTACTTCGGGTACACTGAAGCTTTCTTT. The rearrangement joins TRBV28 to TRBJ1-1; 9 bases agree with TRBD1. With 7 bases clipped from V and 3 bases from J, the junction kept 18 bases outside the gene matches. This CDR3 is 18 amino acids long. Germline CDR1 is MDHEN and CDR2 is SYDVKM.

This chain uses TRBV11-2 with TRBJ2-7, with D maybe TRBD1 (6 bases). The germline gives CDR1 SGHAT, CDR2 FQNNGV. CDR3 size: 14 residues. Trimming cost V 3 bases and J 2 bases, with 11 bases left between them. The CDR3: CASSFQGPTYEQYF. The DNA for the CDR3 is TGTGCCAGCAGCTTTCAGGGGCCAACCTACGAGCAGTACTTC.

In DNA, the CDR3 is TGTGCCAGCAAGAGGACAGATAGCAATCAGCCCCAGCATTTT. As protein: CASKRTDSNQPQHF. J is TRBJ1-5 and V is TRBV6-1; TRBD1 is a possible D gene (6 bases). This CDR3 comprises 14 residues. The ends were cut back, 7 bases at V and 0 bases at J, with 10 bases in the middle. The germline V gene has CDR1 MNHNS and CDR2 SASEGT.

This clone was detected once. V and J are TRBV28 and TRBJ2-7, with D possibly matching TRBD2 (7 bases). Trimming took off 10 bases at V and 0 bases at J, with 13 bases between the two ends. CDR3 length: 13 amino acids. Germline V CDR1 and CDR2: MDHEN, SYDVKM. As DNA, the CDR3 is TGTGCCATCAAGCGGGACACCTCCTACGAGCAGTACTTC. Protein product: CAIKRDTSYEQYF. Looking up the rest from reference TRBV28 and TRBJ2-7 gives the full variable domain: DVKVTQSSRYLVKRTGEKVFLECVQDMDHENMFWYRQDPGLGLRLIYFSYDVKMKEKGDIPEGYSVSREKKERFSLILESASTNQTSMYLCAIKRDTSYEQYFGPGTRLTVT.

V and J are TRBV14 and TRBJ2-5, with 8 bases aligning to TRBD2. Losses at the gene ends were 0 bases for V and 9 bases for J; bases not matched to a gene: 9. The CDR3 has 15 amino acids. Per the germline V gene, CDR1 is SGHDN and CDR2 is FVKESK. The CDR3 region has the DNA TGTGCCAGCAGCCAAGAAGGTAGCGGGAAGATCGCCCAGTACTTC. It encodes CASSQEGSGKIAQYF.

This chain connects TRBV23-1 to TRBJ2-1; 9 bases match TRBD2. TRBV23-1 carries the ORF label, with uncertain function. Trimming cost V 0 bases and J 9 bases; bases outside gene matches: 24. The CDR3 spans 21 residues. This chain's CDR3 is CASSQSRGWAGMAGGASEQFF. CDR3 nucleotides: TGCGCCAGCAGTCAATCGCGGGGATGGGCGGGTATGGCGGGAGGGGCCTCTGAGCAGTTCTTC.

V is TRBV18 and J is TRBJ2-5; D ambiguous. The CDR3 runs to 13 residues. CDR1 and CDR2 (germline): KGHSH, LQKENI. Trimming took off 3 bases at V and 4 bases at J, with 9 bases between the two ends. CDR3 amino acids: CASSPLSVETQYF. The DNA of the CDR3 is TGTGCCAGCTCACCCCTATCTGTAGAGACCCAGTACTTC.

The CDR3 here is CASRSGGYLMGTEAFF. In DNA form, the CDR3 reads TGTGCCAGCAGATCGGGTGGGTACCTAATGGGTACTGAAGCTTTCTTT. This chain connects TRBV5-4 to TRBJ1-1; D unclear. Germline-derived CDR1 and CDR2 are SGHNT and YYREEE (reference sequence). Trimming removed 5 bases from V and 5 bases from J, with 22 bases in between. The CDR3 has 16 amino acids. The complete variable domain, with remaining parts taken from reference TRBV5-4 and TRBJ1-1, reads ETGVTQSPTHLIKTRGQQVTLRCSSQSGHNTVSWYQQALGQGPQFIFQYYREEENGRGNFPPRFSGLQFPNYSSELNVNALELDDSALYLCASRSGGYLMGTEAFFGQGTRLTVV.

The V gene is TRBV18, the J gene TRBJ1-2; 7 bases map to TRBD1. The CDR3 totals 13 residues. V dropped 4 bases and J dropped 8; count of bases not matched to a gene: 7. Germline values: CDR1 KGHSH, CDR2 LQKENI. The CDR3, as DNA: TGTGCCAGCTCACTCGACAGGGATAGGGGCTACACCTTC. This sequence encodes CASSLDRDRGYTF.

This rearrangement joins TRBV5-1 to TRBJ1-1; D not certain. The germline V gene has CDR1 SGHRS and CDR2 YFSETQ. The CDR3 consists of 17 residues. The V gene lost 0 bases and the J gene lost 1 base, with 16 bases spanning the gap. The DNA for the CDR3 is TGCGCCAGCAGCTTGGGATGGACCGGGTACACGAACACTGAAGCTTTCTTT. Its protein is CASSLGWTGYTNTEAFF.